The next 9 T cell receptor beta chains were all read from a single sample in a study of blood T cells in healthy people across ages (dated by TCRdb to between 2014 and 2016). Libraries came from 5' RACE. Sequencer: Illumina HiSeq 2500. A second PCR of about 6 to 12 cycles was run with a J-beta primer mix and a sample-barcoded 5' primer. The public reads were quality trimmed at Q25 with fastp and then assembled into clones with MiXCR by TCRdb, keeping productive beta chains. Rows with one shared CDR3 protein collapse into an entry with the most common genes and DNA. Across this sample there are some 710,000 distinct CDR3 sequences, with about 42% seen only once. 15% to 20% of the sample goes to the ten largest clones. The sequenced sample consisted of blood. The receptors were sampled from a man at least 80 years old in good health.

The chain carries TRBV20-1 and TRBJ1-2; TRBD1 matches 8 bases. CDR3 size: 15 residues. CDR1 DFQATT and CDR2 SNEGSKA come from the germline V gene (reference sequence). V trimming: 0 bases; J trimming: 6 bases; junction bases outside the gene matches: 9. The CDR3 protein is CSARDGRTGYHGYTF. CDR3 DNA sequence: TGCAGTGCTAGAGATGGACGGACAGGGTACCATGGCTACACCTTC.

Ten or more counts support this clonotype. V gene TRBV4-3 combines with J gene TRBJ2-1, with D unresolved. Trimming left V 0 bases short and J 4 bases short, with 10 bases between. The CDR3 totals 15 residues. CDR1 and CDR2 (germline): LGHNA, YSLEER. The CDR3 coding sequence is TGCGCCAGCAGCCAAGATACGTGGGATTACAATGAGCAGTTCTTC. It is translated as CASSQDTWDYNEQFF.

The chain links TRBV9 to TRBJ2-7, with 10 bases that match TRBD1. This CDR3 spans 18 amino acids. Unmatched junction bases numbered 11, after V lost 0 bases and J lost 2 bases. Germline assignment: CDR1 SGDLS and CDR2 YYNGEE. CDR3: CASSVDVGGQGYAYEQYF. CDR3 in DNA: TGTGCCAGCAGCGTAGACGTTGGGGGACAGGGGTATGCCTACGAGCAGTACTTC.

This chain connects TRBV12-3 or TRBV12-4 to TRBJ2-1; TRBD2 matches at 9 bases. J gave up 8 bases and V 6 bases, and 11 bases lay outside the gene matches. The CDR3 has 15 amino acids. The CDR3 sequence is CASSERAGGPHEQFF. The CDR3 nucleotides read TGTGCCAGCAGCGAGAGGGCGGGAGGGCCCCATGAGCAGTTCTTC.

The rearrangement links TRBV28 to TRBJ2-7; the D is unclear. The germline V gene has CDR1 MDHEN and CDR2 SYDVKM. V lost 5 bases and J lost 0, with 14 bases in between. CDR3 size: 15 residues. The CDR3 loop reads CASSPRGLSSYEQYF. CDR3 DNA sequence: TGTGCCAGCAGTCCCCGTGGGCTTAGCTCCTACGAGCAGTACTTC. Using reference TRBV28 and TRBJ2-7 for the parts outside the CDR3, the full variable domain is DVKVTQSSRYLVKRTGEKVFLECVQDMDHENMFWYRQDPGLGLRLIYFSYDVKMKEKGDIPEGYSVSREKKERFSLILESASTNQTSMYLCASSPRGLSSYEQYFGPGTRLTVT.

The chain joins TRBV6-5 to TRBJ2-7, with D possibly being TRBD1 (6 bases). The germline gives CDR1 MNHEY, CDR2 SVGAGI. CDR3 length: 15 amino acids. V was trimmed by 7 bases and J by 0 bases, leaving 16 bases between them. DNA for the CDR3: TGTGCCAGCATTGCTTCGGACAGATCCTCCTACGAGCAGTACTTC. The encoded protein is CASIASDRSSYEQYF.

The V call is TRBV7-9, the J call TRBJ1-6; D perhaps matches TRBD1 (6 bases). This CDR3 contains 15 residues. The V gene lost 3 bases and the J gene lost 6 bases, with 12 bases spanning the gap. Germline assignment: CDR1 SEHNR and CDR2 FQNEAQ (reference sequence). The CDR3 nucleotides are TGTGCCAGCAGCTTCGCCGGGACACTTAATTCACCCCTCCACTTT. It encodes CASSFAGTLNSPLHF.

This clonotype was counted at least ten times. The chain is built from TRBV5-1 and TRBJ2-3, with 11 bases identical to TRBD2. The germline V gene encodes CDR1 SGHRS and CDR2 YFSETQ. This CDR3 has 16 amino acids. V was clipped by 4 bases and J by 2 bases; unmatched bases: 6. The CDR3 region has the DNA TGCGCCAGCAGCCAAGTAGCGGGAGGGTCCACAGATACGCAGTATTTT. This translates into CASSQVAGGSTDTQYF. Variable domain in full (rest from reference TRBV5-1 and TRBJ2-3): KAGVTQTPRYLIKTRGQQVTLSCSPISGHRSVSWYQQTPGQGLQFLFEYFSETQRNKGNFPGRFSGRQFSNSRSEMNVSTLELGDSALYLCASSQVAGGSTDTQYFGPGTRLTVL.

This clonotype has only a few counts. The V and J genes are TRBV20-1 and TRBJ2-7; no definite D call. The V end lost 0 bases, the J end lost 0 bases, and 15 bases lay between the germline ends. The CDR3 has 16 amino acids. Germline lookup yields CDR1 DFQATT and CDR2 SNEGSKA (reference sequence). This chain's CDR3 is CSARDARIPSSYEQYF. DNA for the CDR3: TGCAGTGCTAGAGATGCCAGGATCCCCAGCTCCTACGAGCAGTACTTC.